The text below deals with one TCR beta chain. Its matching antigen is unknown. Per germline, CDR1 SGHRS and CDR2 YFSETQ. V lost 4 bases, J lost 7 bases, and 11 bases lay in between. The CDR3 consists of 13 residues. TCRdb's table, derived via immunoSEQ multiplex PCR, lists solely in-frame clones and lacks some. The repertoire holds 150,000 to 160,000 clones, with around 90% as singletons. This sample stems from a study of T cell responses to AZD1222 COVID-19 vaccine. Study findings and constraints: Repertoire sampling was restricted to post-peak T cell response timepoints.

The chain combines TRBV5-1 with TRBJ2-2; tentatively, D is TRBD1 (6 bases). This TCR came from an adult in good health. Sequences were derived from peripheral blood, sampled on day 0 of AZD1222 vaccination. DNA of the CDR3: TGCGCCAGCAGCCTTCGACAGGACGGGGAGCTGTTTTTT. Amino acids: CASSLRQDGELFF.